The clone carrying this TCR beta chain was seen only a few times. This CDR3 comprises 16 residues. Germline V gene sequence: CDR1 LNHNV, CDR2 YYDKDF (reference sequence). Trimming removed 1 base from V and 5 bases from J; junction bases left unmatched: 5. The data were taken from a study of blood T cell repertoires in COVID-19. Overall study context: The samples span acute and convalescent COVID-19 from the United States, Italy and Spain.

TCRdb keeps only in-frame clones here, not all; method: immunoSEQ multiplex PCR. The sample yields 140,000 to 150,000 clones, approximately 84% seen once. Sequencing was carried out using peripheral blood. The V call is TRBV15, the J call TRBJ2-1, with TRBD2 identical over 10 bases. The clonotype originates from a human donor in a cohort sampled during active COVID-19. DNA for the CDR3: TGTGCCACCAGCAGAGTATTAGCGGGGGGAAACAATGAGCAGTTCTTC. Translation: CATSRVLAGGNNEQFF.